Following are 17 T cell receptor beta chains from one sample sequenced in a study of response to subunit inactivated influenza vaccine. TCRdb used MiXCR to reprocess the RT-PCR reads, holding one entry per CDR3 protein. The table shows about 540,000 distinct CDR3 sequences, with roughly 25% occurring only once. The same data also went into a second study, on T cells expressing NK-cell markers. In that study: cDNA encoding TCR beta was synthesized via 5'RACE template switching incorporating UMIs.

The sequencing used CD4+ T cells sorted from PBMCs, collected approximately 13 days after vaccination. These receptors all stem from a man aged 50 to 59 who received an inactivated influenza vaccine.

This clonotype was detected a few times. The chain has TRBV11-2 and TRBJ2-5; D remains ambiguous. The CDR3 runs to 13 residues. Germline lookup yields CDR1 SGHAT and CDR2 FQNNGV. The germline V and J ends were trimmed by 7 bases and 0 bases, with 9 bases remaining between them. The CDR3 loop is CASTLENQETQYF. The CDR3 DNA follows: TGTGCCAGCACCCTCGAAAACCAAGAGACCCAGTACTTC.

The rearrangement joins TRBV6-1 to TRBJ1-2, with D tentatively TRBD1 (5 bases). V was trimmed by 11 bases and J by 6 bases, leaving 10 bases between them. Germline-derived CDR1 and CDR2 are MNHNS and SASEGT. CDR3 length equals 10 residues. The DNA of the CDR3 is TGTGCCTCTCGGGGGGATGGCTACACCTTC. This translates into CASRGDGYTF.

The chain employs TRBV4-1 and TRBJ1-4; 7 nucleotides line up with TRBD1. This CDR3 contains 15 residues. Trimming took 3 bases from V and 7 from J; bases not matched to a gene: 8. Per germline, CDR1 MGHRA and CDR2 YSYEKL. The CDR3 here is CASSQSPPGGEKLFF. The CDR3 nucleotides read TGCGCCAGCAGCCAGTCCCCGCCAGGGGGTGAAAAACTGTTTTTT.

This clonotype was observed a handful of times. The genes are TRBV6-6 and TRBJ2-7, with TRBD2 as a possible D gene (5 bases). The V gene lost 6 bases and the J gene lost 4 bases, with 10 bases spanning the gap. CDR1 and CDR2 from the germline V gene are MNHNY and SVGAGI (reference sequence). The CDR3 runs to 12 residues. The CDR3 nucleotides read TGTGCCAGCAGGGTCGGGGATTACGAGCAGTACTTC. Translation gives CASRVGDYEQYF.

This clonotype has a handful of counts. V gene TRBV18 combines with J gene TRBJ1-1, with D tentatively TRBD1 (5 bases). Germline values: CDR1 KGHSH, CDR2 LQKENI. V was cut by 3 bases and J by 1 base, with 18 bases left in between. The CDR3 extends over 17 amino acids. In DNA, the CDR3 is TGTGCCAGCTCACCTTGGGCTACCGACAGCTCGAACACTGAAGCTTTCTTT. Protein: CASSPWATDSSNTEAFF. Supplemented by reference TRBV18 and TRBJ1-1, the full variable domain reads NAGVMQNPRHLVRRRGQEARLRCSPMKGHSHVYWYRQLPEEGLKFMVYLQKENIIDESGMPKERFSAEFPKEGPSILRIQQVVRGDSAAYFCASSPWATDSSNTEAFFGQGTRLTVV.

This clonotype has only a few counts. This CDR3 reads CASNPRRASGRAEQFF. In nucleotides, the CDR3 is TGTGCCAGCAATCCCCGTAGGGCTAGCGGGAGAGCTGAGCAGTTCTTC. The chain has TRBV12-3 or TRBV12-4 and TRBJ2-1; 10 positions match TRBD2. The trim removed 7 bases at V and 9 bases at J, leaving 15 bases unmatched. The CDR3 covers 16 residues.

The chain carries TRBV10-2 and TRBJ1-4, with D tentatively TRBD1 (5 bases). CDR3 length: 16 amino acids. Trimming stripped 2 bases from V and 7 bases from J, with 17 bases between. The germline gives CDR1 WSHSY, CDR2 SAAADI. CDR3 loop: CASSETAGISGEKLFF. The CDR3 bases are TGCGCCAGCAGTGAGACAGCAGGGATATCCGGTGAAAAACTGTTTTTT.

This clonotype showed up just a few times. V and J are TRBV11-2 and TRBJ1-4, with no clear D. The CDR3 is made up of 14 amino acids. Germline loops: CDR1 SGHAT, CDR2 FQNNGV. With 0 bases removed from V and 6 bases from J, the gap between germline ends came to 8 bases. The CDR3 region is CASSLDLLDEKLFF. The CDR3 coding sequence is TGTGCCAGCAGCTTAGATCTCCTGGATGAAAAACTGTTTTTT.

This clonotype was observed a few times. The gene calls are TRBV20-1 and TRBJ2-3; 14 bases align to TRBD2. CDR1 is DFQATT, CDR2 SNEGSKA, per germline (reference sequence). The V and J ends lost 3 bases and 7 bases, in that order; junction bases with no gene match: 9. CDR3 length: 16 residues. DNA of the CDR3: TGCAGTGCTAGTCCGACTAGCGGGGGGGGCAGGAATACGCAGTATTTT. It yields the protein CSASPTSGGGRNTQYF.

This chain joins TRBV5-5 and TRBJ2-6, with D uncertain. In germline, CDR1 is SGHKS, CDR2 YYEKEE (reference sequence). The CDR3 has 17 amino acids. Trimming took 0 bases from V and 0 from J, leaving 10 bases between them. The CDR3 sequence is CASSLGAAHSGANVLTF. The CDR3 region has the DNA TGTGCCAGCAGCTTGGGAGCCGCCCACTCTGGGGCCAACGTCCTGACTTTC.

This clonotype has only a few counts. The chain couples TRBV6-1 to TRBJ2-2; perhaps TRBD2 as D (6 bases). The germline V gene encodes CDR1 MNHNS and CDR2 SASEGT. There are 16 residues in the CDR3. Trimming stripped 6 bases from V and 5 bases from J, with 19 bases between. The CDR3 protein is CASRVGGTGGTGELFF. DNA for the CDR3: TGTGCCAGCAGAGTCGGAGGGACCGGAGGGACCGGGGAGCTGTTTTTT.

This clonotype was detected a few times. The chain is built from TRBV5-1 and TRBJ1-2; D is undetermined. Trimming cost V 0 bases and J 6 bases, with 12 bases left between them. The germline gives CDR1 SGHRS, CDR2 YFSETQ. This CDR3 contains 14 residues. The DNA of the CDR3 is TGCGCCAGCAGCTTGGATTGGGGAAAAGATGGCTACACCTTC. Protein sequence: CASSLDWGKDGYTF.

Only a few counts were recorded for this clonotype. The CDR3 DNA reads as TGTGCCAGCAGCCGCAGCCCCCCGTGGAGTAACAATGAGCAGTTCTTC. It is translated as CASSRSPPWSNNEQFF. This chain uses TRBV7-6 with TRBJ2-1, with D uncertain. Trimming cost V 5 bases and J 5 bases, with 19 bases left between them. Per germline, CDR1 SGHVS and CDR2 FNYEAQ. This CDR3 has 16 amino acids.

The chain is built from TRBV20-1 and TRBJ1-5; TRBD1 is a possible D gene (5 bases). Germline V gene sequence: CDR1 DFQATT, CDR2 SNEGSKA (reference sequence). The germline V and J ends were trimmed by 5 bases and 3 bases, with 14 bases remaining between them. The CDR3 is 14 amino acids. The chain's CDR3 is CSALNTGFNQPQHF. CDR3 in DNA: TGCAGTGCTTTGAACACAGGTTTCAATCAGCCCCAGCATTTT.

This clonotype was counted between two and nine times. Germline and junction disagree at one end, which may indicate a read error. This chain joins TRBV7-9 and TRBJ2-1; possibly TRBD1 for D (5 bases). Germline values: CDR1 SEHNR, CDR2 FQNEAQ (reference sequence). CDR3 length: 12 amino acids. The CDR3: CASSLEGRQSDF. The CDR3 region has the DNA TGTGCCAGCAGCTTAGAGGGGCGGCAGTCGGACTTC.

The chain is built from TRBV20-1 and TRBJ2-2, with a possible D match to TRBD1 (6 bases). The V gene lost 2 bases and the J gene lost 2 bases, with 9 bases spanning the gap. The germline gives CDR1 DFQATT, CDR2 SNEGSKA (reference sequence). The CDR3 totals 14 residues. CDR3 residues: CSARQGSNTGELFF. The CDR3 region has the DNA TGCAGTGCTAGACAGGGGTCTAACACCGGGGAGCTGTTTTTT.

This clonotype showed up just a few times. The genes are TRBV4-2 and TRBJ2-5, with 9 positions matching TRBD2. The CDR3 is made up of 17 amino acids. V shed 0 bases, J shed 5 bases, and the junction held 10 bases outside the gene matches. Per germline, CDR1 LGHNA and CDR2 YNFKEQ. DNA for the CDR3: TGTGCCAGCAGCCAAGAGTCTAGCGGGGCACTGATGGAGACCCAGTACTTC. Protein sequence: CASSQESSGALMETQYF.